This T cell receptor beta chain was observed in a study of T cells in Graves' hyperthyroidism and ophthalmopathy. This clonotype was found a few times. Germline V gene lookup returns CDR1 WSHSY and CDR2 SAAADI. V gave up 2 bases and J gave up 5 bases; unmatched junction bases: 3. CDR3 length: 15 residues. Amplified TCR beta CDR3 regions derived from RNA transcripts. HTBI primers were employed in a first-round RT-PCR of the TCR CDR3. TCRdb used MiXCR to reprocess the multiplex PCR reads, holding one entry per CDR3 protein. The sample shows around 200,000 distinct CDR3 sequences, around 18% of them seen only once.

This rearrangement joins TRBV10-2 to TRBJ2-2; TRBD1 agrees at 9 bases. This TCR derives from a middle-aged man with Graves' hyperthyroidism. The sequenced sample was blood. CDR3 sequence reads: CASSELDRGTGELFF. The CDR3 DNA is TGCGCCAGCAGTGAGCTGGACAGGGGAACCGGGGAGCTGTTTTTT.